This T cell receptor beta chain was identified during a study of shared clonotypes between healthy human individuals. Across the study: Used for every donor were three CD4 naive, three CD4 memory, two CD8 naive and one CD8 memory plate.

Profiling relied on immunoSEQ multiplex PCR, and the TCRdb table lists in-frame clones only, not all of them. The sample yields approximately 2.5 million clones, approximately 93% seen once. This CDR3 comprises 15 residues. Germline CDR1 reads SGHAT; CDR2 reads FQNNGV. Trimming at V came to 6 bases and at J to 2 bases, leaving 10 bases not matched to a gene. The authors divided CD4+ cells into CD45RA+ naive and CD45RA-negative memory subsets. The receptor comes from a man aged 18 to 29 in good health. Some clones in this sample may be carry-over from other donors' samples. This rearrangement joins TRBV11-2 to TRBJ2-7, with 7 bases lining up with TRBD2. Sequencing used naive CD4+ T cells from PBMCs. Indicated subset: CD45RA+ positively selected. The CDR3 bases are TGTGCCAGCAGATACGTGCTAGCGGATCCCTACGAGCAGTACTTC. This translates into CASRYVLADPYEQYF. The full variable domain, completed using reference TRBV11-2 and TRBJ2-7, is EAGVAQSPRYKIIEKRQSVAFWCNPISGHATLYWYQQILGQGPKLLIQFQNNGVVDDSQLPKDRFSAERLKGVDSTLKIQPAKLEDSAVYLCASRYVLADPYEQYFGPGTRLTVT.